These 32 T cell receptor beta chains were all obtained from the same sample, sequenced in a study of OX40 agonist ivuxolimab in advanced cancers. Profiled with immunoSEQ multiplex PCR; TCRdb holds only in-frame clones, not every one. The profile shows 50,000 to 70,000 clones, roughly nine tenths of them singletons. The sample here was CD4+ or CD8+ T cells sorted from blood, taken in a trial of the OX40 agonist ivuxolimab. The receptors originated from an adult with an advanced solid tumor such as melanoma, head and neck, liver or kidney cancer.

The chain is built from TRBV2 and TRBJ2-7, with D possibly being TRBD1 (5 bases). The germline V gene encodes CDR1 SNHLY and CDR2 FYNNEI. There are 14 residues in the CDR3. V lost 6 bases, J lost 0 bases, and 12 bases lay in between. The CDR3 DNA is TGTGCCAGCAGCCAGGACAATATCTCCTACGAGCAGTACTTC. Translated: CASSQDNISYEQYF.

The V gene is TRBV27, the J gene TRBJ1-5, with D uncertain. The ends were cut back, 6 bases at V and 5 bases at J, with 11 bases in the middle. There are 13 residues in the CDR3. Germline V gene sequence: CDR1 MNHEY, CDR2 SMNVEV (reference sequence). This CDR3 is CASSLSDYQPQHF. Here the CDR3 DNA reads TGTGCCAGCAGCCTTTCGGATTATCAGCCCCAGCATTTT.

Regarding this clone: This sample also contains other DNA sequences that code for the same CDR3. The rearrangement uses TRBV19 and TRBJ2-6; D might be TRBD1 or TRBD2, each matching 5 bases. V shed 5 bases and J shed 1 base, with 9 bases lying between them. The CDR3 consists of 15 residues. Germline CDR1 reads LNHDA; CDR2 reads SQIVND (reference sequence). CDR3 bases: TGTGCCAGTAGTCCCTGGGGGTCTGGGGCCAACGTCCTGACTTTC. It codes for CASSPWGSGANVLTF.

In its sample, this clone was seen once. The gene calls are TRBV15 and TRBJ1-1; D gene unclear. The germline V gene encodes CDR1 LNHNV and CDR2 YYDKDF (reference sequence). Trimming left V 0 bases short and J 11 bases short, with 13 bases between. This CDR3 is 13 amino acids long. CDR3 sequence: CATSREYLQRAFF. The CDR3 DNA sequence: TGTGCCACCAGCAGAGAGTACCTGCAGCGGGCTTTCTTT.

The genes are TRBV5-5 and TRBJ2-7, with D perhaps TRBD1 (5 bases). Trimming left V 4 bases short and J 3 bases short, with 8 bases between. Germline V gene data show CDR1 as SGHKS and CDR2 as YYEKEE (reference sequence). The CDR3 totals 12 residues. The CDR3 DNA reads as TGTGCCAGCAGCCGCGACAGCTACGAGCAGTACTTC. Translated, it gives CASSRDSYEQYF.

This clone was counted a few times. The chain joins TRBV2 to TRBJ1-2; 12 bases line up with TRBD1. This CDR3 has 13 amino acids. Germline V lookup: CDR1 SNHLY, CDR2 FYNNEI. V dropped 9 bases and J dropped 7; count of bases not matched to a gene: 6. CDR3 amino acids: CARRDRGQGGYTF. The CDR3 nucleotides read TGTGCCAGACGGGACAGGGGGCAGGGTGGCTACACCTTC.

The chain uses TRBV5-1 and TRBJ2-5; D not certain. V lost 5 bases and J lost 1, with 6 bases in between. The CDR3 contains 12 residues. CDR1 is SGHRS, CDR2 YFSETQ, per germline. CDR3 bases: TGCGCCAGCAGGCAGAGCCAAGAGACCCAGTACTTC. Protein sequence: CASRQSQETQYF. The full variable domain, with the rest looked up from reference TRBV5-1 and TRBJ2-5, is KAGVTQTPRYLIKTRGQQVTLSCSPISGHRSVSWYQQTPGQGLQFLFEYFSETQRNKGNFPGRFSGRQFSNSRSEMNVSTLELGDSALYLCASRQSQETQYFGPGTRLLVL.

The chain recombines TRBV30 with TRBJ2-3, with no clear D. There are 15 residues in the CDR3. Trimming cost V 0 bases and J 0 bases, with 10 bases left between them. Germline-derived CDR1 and CDR2 are GTSNPN and SVGIG (reference sequence). CDR3 nucleotides: TGTGCCTGGAGTGTACCAGTAGGAAGCACAGATACGCAGTATTTT. Protein sequence: CAWSVPVGSTDTQYF.

The CDR3 sequence is CASSVRGDEAYEQYF. The CDR3 DNA reads as TGTGCCAGCAGCGTGCGGGGGGACGAAGCCTACGAGCAGTACTTC. The chain combines TRBV9 with TRBJ2-7, with TRBD2 matching over 8 bases. This CDR3 comprises 15 residues. J lost 2 bases, V lost 2 bases, and 6 bases had no gene match. Germline V lookup: CDR1 SGDLS, CDR2 YYNGEE. Together with reference TRBV9 and TRBJ2-7, the CDR3 gives the full variable domain: DSGVTQTPKHLITATGQRVTLRCSPRSGDLSVYWYQQSLDQGLQFLIQYYNGEERAKGNILERFSAQQFPDLHSELNLSSLELGDSALYFCASSVRGDEAYEQYFGPGTRLTVT.

The chain carries TRBV5-4 and TRBJ2-3; 9 bases fit TRBD1. This CDR3 comprises 16 residues. CDR1 is SGHNT and CDR2 is YYREEE in the germline V gene (reference sequence). Unmatched junction bases numbered 10, after V lost 3 bases and J lost 5 bases. The CDR3 loop reads CASSSQVGTGKDTQYF. In nucleotides, the CDR3 is TGTGCCAGCAGCTCCCAGGTGGGGACAGGGAAAGATACGCAGTATTTT.

V is TRBV10-3 and J is TRBJ1-2; D might be TRBD1 (5 bases). V was cut by 8 bases and J by 5 bases, with 18 bases left in between. The germline V gene encodes CDR1 ENHRY and CDR2 SYGVKD. The CDR3 totals 14 residues. As DNA, the CDR3 is TGTGCCATCGGCTCGACGACGGACATATATGGCTACACCTTC. The encoded protein is CAIGSTTDIYGYTF.

V is TRBV29-1 and J is TRBJ2-7; D unresolved. CDR3 length equals 12 residues. V was pared by 1 base and J by 4 bases, with 8 bases between. Germline CDR1 is SQVTM and CDR2 is ANQGSEA. CDR3 amino acids: CSVEVSGYEQYF. As DNA, the CDR3 is TGCAGCGTTGAAGTGTCCGGATACGAGCAGTACTTC.

The rearrangement joins TRBV28 to TRBJ1-1; D might be TRBD1 (5 bases). The CDR3 is made up of 15 amino acids. Germline V gives CDR1 MDHEN, CDR2 SYDVKM. Between the trimmed V and J ends, which lost 3 bases and 6 bases, there was a span of 17 bases. In nucleotides, the CDR3 is TGTGCCAGCAGTTTTAATGGGGCAGGATCCCCTGAAGCTTTCTTT. It translates to CASSFNGAGSPEAFF.

The V and J genes are TRBV5-1 and TRBJ2-1; TRBD2 matches at 8 bases. Germline lookup yields CDR1 SGHRS and CDR2 YFSETQ. The CDR3 is 18 residues long. V lost 3 bases to trimming and J lost 0 bases; unmatched junction nucleotides: 11. The CDR3 loop reads CASSSLGSGGHSYNEQFF. The CDR3 nucleotides are TGCGCCAGCAGCTCCCTGGGCAGCGGGGGTCACTCCTACAATGAGCAGTTCTTC.

The chain couples TRBV28 to TRBJ1-3; no firm D call. The CDR3 length is 16 residues. Looked up from germline, CDR1 is MDHEN and CDR2 is SYDVKM. V lost 3 bases and J lost 0, with 12 bases in between. The CDR3 reads CASSLSDTSSGNTIYF. As DNA, the CDR3 is TGTGCCAGCAGTTTGTCCGACACTTCCTCTGGAAACACCATATATTTT.

The chain uses TRBV6-5 and TRBJ2-5; TRBD1 or TRBD2 may be the D gene (5 bases each). This CDR3 has 13 amino acids. Germline V lookup: CDR1 MNHEY, CDR2 SVGAGI. Trimming took 4 bases from V and 4 from J, leaving 10 bases between them. CDR3: CASSSGQGETQYF. The CDR3 DNA reads as TGTGCCAGCAGTTCGGGGCAGGGAGAGACCCAGTACTTC.

The CDR3 coding sequence is TGTGCCAGCAGCTTAGGGGGGACTAGCGGGAGGCAGACCCAGTACTTC. It encodes CASSLGGTSGRQTQYF. The chain carries TRBV7-2 and TRBJ2-5, with 15 bases that match TRBD2. Germline V lookup: CDR1 SGHTA, CDR2 FQGNSA. This CDR3 region has 16 residues. After removal of 1 base from V and 6 bases from J, the junction contained 3 bases not matched to a gene. Full variable domain (outside the CDR3, taken from reference TRBV7-2 and TRBJ2-5): GAGVSQSPSNKVTEKGKDVELRCDPISGHTALYWYRQSLGQGLEFLIYFQGNSAPDKSGLPSDRFSAERTGGSVSTLTIQRTQQEDSAVYLCASSLGGTSGRQTQYFGPGTRLLVL.

This clone was counted once. The chain is built from TRBV4-1 and TRBJ2-3; weak D call: TRBD1 (6 bases). The CDR3 extends over 17 amino acids. Germline V lookup: CDR1 MGHRA, CDR2 YSYEKL. Trimming removed 4 bases from V and 3 bases from J, with 20 bases in between. Here the CDR3 DNA reads TGCGCCAGCAGCCGTAGGCGACAGGTTGGGGATACAGATACGCAGTATTTT. Protein: CASSRRRQVGDTDTQYF.

The chain recombines TRBV30 with TRBJ1-1; no firm D call. Germline-derived CDR1 and CDR2 are GTSNPN and SVGIG (reference sequence). V lost 2 bases, J lost 1 base, and 11 bases lay in between. The CDR3 extends over 14 amino acids. Here the CDR3 DNA reads TGTGCCTGGAGTCCGGCCACCAAGAACACTGAAGCTTTCTTT. Its translation: CAWSPATKNTEAFF.

The chain couples TRBV7-6 to TRBJ1-2, with a possible D match to TRBD1 (6 bases). Germline V lookup: CDR1 SGHVS, CDR2 FNYEAQ. The CDR3 runs to 13 residues. Trimming stripped 5 bases from V and 6 bases from J, with 13 bases between. CDR3 loop: CASSPAGADGYTF. CDR3 DNA sequence: TGTGCCAGCAGCCCCGCGGGGGCTGATGGCTACACCTTC.

The rearrangement links TRBV2 to TRBJ1-2; D uncertain. Per the germline V gene, CDR1 is SNHLY and CDR2 is FYNNEI. The V and J ends lost 5 bases and 4 bases respectively, with 14 bases between them. This CDR3 is built from 14 residues. The CDR3 loop is CASSLGDGGYGYTF. The CDR3 region has the DNA TGTGCCAGCAGTCTCGGGGATGGTGGCTATGGCTACACCTTC. The entire variable domain, with the rest obtained from reference TRBV2 and TRBJ1-2, is as follows: EPEVTQTPSHQVTQMGQEVILRCVPISNHLYFYWYRQILGQKVEFLVSFYNNEISEKSEIFDDQFSVERPDGSNFTLKIRSTKLEDSAMYFCASSLGDGGYGYTFGSGTRLTVV.

The chain links TRBV28 to TRBJ1-1; D is undetermined. This CDR3 comprises 11 residues. With 3 bases removed from V and 4 bases from J, the gap between germline ends came to 3 bases. Germline V CDR1 and CDR2: MDHEN, SYDVKM. The CDR3 reads CASSLSTEAFF. The CDR3 DNA reads TGTGCCAGCAGTTTGTCCACTGAAGCTTTCTTT.

The chain carries TRBV7-3 and TRBJ2-2, with TRBD1 as a possible D gene (5 bases). The V end lost 1 base, the J end lost 4 bases, and 13 bases lay between the germline ends. Germline CDR1 SGHTA, CDR2 FQGTGA. The CDR3 runs 16 residues. CDR3 bases: TGTGCCAGCAGCTTAAATGGTCAGGGCGCCACCGGGGAGCTGTTTTTT. Its translation: CASSLNGQGATGELFF.

This chain connects TRBV6-6 to TRBJ2-3, with TRBD2 identical over 10 bases. J was trimmed by 3 bases and V by 4 bases; bases with no gene match: 7. The CDR3 consists of 16 residues. Germline V gene data show CDR1 as MNHNY and CDR2 as SVGAGI (reference sequence). The CDR3 region is CASSSSSGSVTDTQYF. The DNA of the CDR3 is TGTGCCAGCAGTTCCTCTAGCGGGAGTGTGACAGATACGCAGTATTTT.

This chain links TRBV29-1 with TRBJ2-1, with 16 bases matching TRBD2. With V trimmed by 2 bases and J by 9 bases, 7 bases remained unmatched. Looked up from germline, CDR1 is SQVTM and CDR2 is ANQGSEA. The CDR3 totals 16 residues. In DNA, the CDR3 is TGCAGCGTTGAACGCGGGACTAGCGGGGGGGCCGGTGAGCAGTTCTTC. Protein sequence: CSVERGTSGGAGEQFF.

The rearrangement links TRBV19 to TRBJ2-4, with a tentative D call TRBD1 (6 bases). The CDR3 covers 14 residues. From germline, CDR1 is LNHDA and CDR2 SQIVND (reference sequence). Trimming cost V 7 bases and J 0 bases, with 10 bases left between them. The CDR3 protein is CASMDSLAKNIQYF. For the CDR3, the DNA is TGTGCCAGTATGGACAGCCTAGCCAAAAACATTCAGTACTTC.

The chain has TRBV7-9 and TRBJ1-1; 7 bases agree with TRBD1. In germline, CDR1 is SEHNR, CDR2 FQNEAQ (reference sequence). The CDR3 consists of 16 residues. Trimming cost V 2 bases and J 0 bases; bases outside gene matches: 6. CDR3 DNA sequence: TGTGCCAGCAGCTTACCTGACAGGGCCTTGAACACTGAAGCTTTCTTT. Translation: CASSLPDRALNTEAFF.

The chain has TRBV7-9 and TRBJ2-2; D unclear. The CDR3 runs to 12 residues. Trimming pared 0 bases from V and 7 bases from J, leaving 3 bases between. Germline V CDR1 and CDR2: SEHNR, FQNEAQ (reference sequence). CDR3 sequence (DNA): TGTGCCAGCAGCTTAGCGGGCGGGGAGCTGTTTTTT. Amino acid sequence: CASSLAGGELFF. Together with reference TRBV7-9 and TRBJ2-2, the CDR3 gives the full variable domain: DTGVSQNPRHKITKRGQNVTFRCDPISEHNRLYWYRQTLGQGPEFLTYFQNEAQLEKSRLLSDRFSAERPKGSFSTLEIQRTEQGDSAMYLCASSLAGGELFFGEGSRLTVL.

The chain uses TRBV19 and TRBJ1-5, with 7 bases identical to TRBD1. Germline-derived CDR1 and CDR2 are LNHDA and SQIVND (reference sequence). There are 15 residues in the CDR3. The V and J ends lost 4 bases and 3 bases, in that order; junction bases with no gene match: 6. In DNA form, the CDR3 reads TGTGCCAGTAGTACGCTACAGGGGAACAATCAGCCCCAGCATTTT. Amino acid sequence: CASSTLQGNNQPQHF.

This chain uses TRBV6-1 with TRBJ1-1; maybe TRBD1 (6 bases). The CDR3 contains 11 residues. Germline CDR1 MNHNS, CDR2 SASEGT. V lost 10 bases and J 4 bases, leaving 10 bases between the germline ends. CDR3 nucleotide sequence: TGTGCCACCCAGGGGACCACTGAAGCTTTCTTT. It codes for CATQGTTEAFF.

This clone was counted once. The chain has TRBV5-1 and TRBJ2-7; TRBD2 matches 12 bases. The CDR3 has 15 residues. Trimming cost V 6 bases and J 4 bases; bases outside gene matches: 8. Germline CDR1 and CDR2: SGHRS and YFSETQ. CDR3 DNA: TGCGCCAGCACCCTCGGACTAGCGGGATTTTACGAGCAGTACTTC. As protein: CASTLGLAGFYEQYF.

The rearrangement links TRBV6-1 to TRBJ2-1; D is perhaps TRBD2 (5 bases). The ends were cut back, 10 bases at V and 4 bases at J, with 17 bases in the middle. Germline CDR1 reads MNHNS; CDR2 reads SASEGT. This CDR3 is 14 amino acids long. The CDR3 region has the DNA TGTGCCACCATCGTGGGAGCGGAGTACAATGAGCAGTTCTTC. Its translation: CATIVGAEYNEQFF.